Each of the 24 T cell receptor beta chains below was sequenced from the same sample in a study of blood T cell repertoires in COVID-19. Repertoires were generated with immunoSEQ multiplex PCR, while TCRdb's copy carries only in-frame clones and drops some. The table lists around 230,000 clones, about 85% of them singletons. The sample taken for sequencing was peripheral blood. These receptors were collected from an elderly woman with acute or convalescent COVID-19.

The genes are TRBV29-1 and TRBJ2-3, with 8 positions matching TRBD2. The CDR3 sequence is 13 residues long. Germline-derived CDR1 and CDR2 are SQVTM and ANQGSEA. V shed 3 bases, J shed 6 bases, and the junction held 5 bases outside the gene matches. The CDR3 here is CSVDGLAGDTQYF. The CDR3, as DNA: TGCAGCGTTGATGGGCTAGCGGGTGATACGCAGTATTTT.

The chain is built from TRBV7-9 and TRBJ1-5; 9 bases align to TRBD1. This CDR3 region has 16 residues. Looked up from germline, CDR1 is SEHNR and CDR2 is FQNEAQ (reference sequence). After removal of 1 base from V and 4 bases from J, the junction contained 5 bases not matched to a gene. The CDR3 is CASSLERTGANQPQHF. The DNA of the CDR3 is TGTGCCAGCAGCTTAGAAAGGACAGGGGCTAATCAGCCCCAGCATTTT. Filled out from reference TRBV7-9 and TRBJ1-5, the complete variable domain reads DTGVSQNPRHKITKRGQNVTFRCDPISEHNRLYWYRQTLGQGPEFLTYFQNEAQLEKSRLLSDRFSAERPKGSFSTLEIQRTEQGDSAMYLCASSLERTGANQPQHFGDGTRLSIL.

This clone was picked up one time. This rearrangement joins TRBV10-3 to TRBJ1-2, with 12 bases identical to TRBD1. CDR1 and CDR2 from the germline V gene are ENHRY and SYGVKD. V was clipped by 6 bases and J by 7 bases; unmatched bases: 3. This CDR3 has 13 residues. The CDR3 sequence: CAIRGQGAGGYTF. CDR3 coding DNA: TGTGCCATCAGGGGACAGGGGGCCGGTGGCTACACCTTC.

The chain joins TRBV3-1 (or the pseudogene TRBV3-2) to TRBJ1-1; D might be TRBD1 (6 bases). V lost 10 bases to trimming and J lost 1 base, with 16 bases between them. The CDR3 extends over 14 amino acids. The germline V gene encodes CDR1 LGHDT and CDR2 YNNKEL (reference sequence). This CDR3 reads CATGQNEPNTEAFF. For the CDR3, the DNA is TGTGCCACCGGACAGAACGAACCGAACACTGAAGCTTTCTTT.

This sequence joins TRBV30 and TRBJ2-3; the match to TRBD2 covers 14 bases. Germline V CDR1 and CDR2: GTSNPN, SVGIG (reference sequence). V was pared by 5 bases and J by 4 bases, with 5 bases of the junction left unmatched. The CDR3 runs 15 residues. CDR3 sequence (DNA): TGTGCCTGGGGGGGACTAGCGGGAGCGGCAGATACGCAGTATTTT. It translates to CAWGGLAGAADTQYF. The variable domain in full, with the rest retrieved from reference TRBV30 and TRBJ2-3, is SQTIHQWPATLVQPVGSPLSLECTVEGTSNPNLYWYRQAAGRGLQLLFYSVGIGQISSEVPQNLSASRPQDRQFILSSKKLLLSDSGFYLCAWGGLAGAADTQYFGPGTRLTVL.

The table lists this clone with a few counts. As DNA, the CDR3 is TGTGCCAGCAGCTTAAGCGGGGGGCGAAACATTCAGTACTTC. Amino acids: CASSLSGGRNIQYF. The chain carries TRBV7-3 and TRBJ2-4; 8 bases are a match to TRBD2. Trimming at V came to 1 base and at J to 6 bases, leaving 2 bases not matched to a gene. CDR3 length equals 14 residues. Germline V gene lookup returns CDR1 SGHTA and CDR2 FQGTGA.

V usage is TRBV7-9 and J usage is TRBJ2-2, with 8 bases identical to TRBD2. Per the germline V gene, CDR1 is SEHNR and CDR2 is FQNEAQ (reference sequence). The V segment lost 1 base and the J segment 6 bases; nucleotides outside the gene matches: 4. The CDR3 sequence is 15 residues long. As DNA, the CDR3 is TGTGCCAGCAGCTTAGACGCGGGGGGCGCCGGGGAGCTGTTTTTT. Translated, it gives CASSLDAGGAGELFF.

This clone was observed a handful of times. The CDR3 sequence is CASSPLAALSTDTQYF. CDR3 in DNA: TGTGCCAGCAGTCCCCTAGCGGCCCTTAGCACAGATACGCAGTATTTT. This chain connects TRBV27 to TRBJ2-3; 7 nucleotides match TRBD2. The CDR3 has 16 residues. Germline lookup yields CDR1 MNHEY and CDR2 SMNVEV (reference sequence). Losses at the gene ends were 5 bases for V and 0 bases for J; bases not matched to a gene: 8.

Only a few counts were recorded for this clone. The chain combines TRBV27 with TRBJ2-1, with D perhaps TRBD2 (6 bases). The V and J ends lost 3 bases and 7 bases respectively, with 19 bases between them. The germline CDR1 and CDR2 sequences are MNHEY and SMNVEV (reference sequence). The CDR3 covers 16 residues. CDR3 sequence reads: CASSFLAGRPINEQFF. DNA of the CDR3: TGTGCCAGCAGTTTTTTGGCGGGGCGCCCTATAAATGAGCAGTTCTTC.

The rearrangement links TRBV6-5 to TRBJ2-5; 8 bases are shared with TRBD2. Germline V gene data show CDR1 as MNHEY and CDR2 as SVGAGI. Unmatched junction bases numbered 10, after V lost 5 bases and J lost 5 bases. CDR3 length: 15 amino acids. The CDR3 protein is CASSPTGGVWETQYF. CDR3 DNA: TGTGCCAGCAGTCCCACGGGGGGGGTATGGGAGACCCAGTACTTC.

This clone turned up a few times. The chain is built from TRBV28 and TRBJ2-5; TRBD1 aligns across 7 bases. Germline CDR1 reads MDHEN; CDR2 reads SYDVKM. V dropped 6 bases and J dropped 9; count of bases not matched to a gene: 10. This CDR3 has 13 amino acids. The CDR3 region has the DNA TGTGCCAGCAGCCCGGGACAGCTTGTGTCCCAGTACTTC. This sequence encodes CASSPGQLVSQYF.

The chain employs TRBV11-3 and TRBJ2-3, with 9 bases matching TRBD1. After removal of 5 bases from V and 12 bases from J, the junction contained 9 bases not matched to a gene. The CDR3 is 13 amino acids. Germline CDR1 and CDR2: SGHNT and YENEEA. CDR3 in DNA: TGTGCCAGCAGCCCGGTACAGGGGGCGATCCAGTATTTT. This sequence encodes CASSPVQGAIQYF.

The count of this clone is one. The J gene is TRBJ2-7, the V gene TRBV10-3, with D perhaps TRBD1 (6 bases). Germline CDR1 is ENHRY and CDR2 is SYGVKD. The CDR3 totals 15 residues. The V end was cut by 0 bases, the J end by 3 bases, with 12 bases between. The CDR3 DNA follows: TGTGCCATCAGTGAGTCAGGGGGTCAAGGCTACGAGCAGTACTTC. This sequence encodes CAISESGGQGYEQYF.

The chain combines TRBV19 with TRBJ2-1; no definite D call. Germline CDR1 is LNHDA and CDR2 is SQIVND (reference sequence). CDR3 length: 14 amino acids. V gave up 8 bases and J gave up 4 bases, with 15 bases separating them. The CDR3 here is CASGKSSGYNEQFF. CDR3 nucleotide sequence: TGTGCCAGTGGAAAGTCTAGTGGGTACAATGAGCAGTTCTTC.

CDR3 region: CASSSGTGGYNEQFF. As DNA, the CDR3 is TGTGCCAGCAGCTCCGGGACAGGGGGTTACAATGAGCAGTTCTTC. The V and J genes are TRBV5-4 and TRBJ2-1; TRBD1 agrees at 11 bases. This CDR3 has 15 residues. V trimming: 3 bases; J trimming: 4 bases; junction bases outside the gene matches: 3. Germline CDR1 SGHNT, CDR2 YYREEE (reference sequence).

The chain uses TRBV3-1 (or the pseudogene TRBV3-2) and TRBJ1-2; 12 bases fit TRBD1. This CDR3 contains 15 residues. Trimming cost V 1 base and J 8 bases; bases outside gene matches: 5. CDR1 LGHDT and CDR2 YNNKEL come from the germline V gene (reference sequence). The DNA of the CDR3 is TGTGCCAGCAGCCAAGCAGGGACAGGGGGCAGCGGCTACACCTTC. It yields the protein CASSQAGTGGSGYTF.

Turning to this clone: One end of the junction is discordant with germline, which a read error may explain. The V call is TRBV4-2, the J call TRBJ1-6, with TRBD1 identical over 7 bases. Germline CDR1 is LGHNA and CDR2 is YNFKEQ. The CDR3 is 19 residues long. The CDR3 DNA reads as TGTGCCAGCAGACAAGAAGGGGCAGGGGGTAGCTCCTATAATTCACCCCTCCACTTT. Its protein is CASRQEGAGGSSYNSPLHF.

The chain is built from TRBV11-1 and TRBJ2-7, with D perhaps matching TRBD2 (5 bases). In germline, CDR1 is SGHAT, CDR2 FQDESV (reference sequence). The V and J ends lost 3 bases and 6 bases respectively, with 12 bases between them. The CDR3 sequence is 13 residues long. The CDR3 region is CASSFARAAEQYF. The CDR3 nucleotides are TGTGCCAGCAGCTTCGCTAGAGCGGCCGAGCAGTACTTC. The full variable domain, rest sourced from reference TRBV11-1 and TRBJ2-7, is EAEVAQSPRYKITEKSQAVAFWCDPISGHATLYWYRQILGQGPELLVQFQDESVVDDSQLPKDRFSAERLKGVDSTLKIQPAELGDSAMYLCASSFARAAEQYFGPGTRLTVT.

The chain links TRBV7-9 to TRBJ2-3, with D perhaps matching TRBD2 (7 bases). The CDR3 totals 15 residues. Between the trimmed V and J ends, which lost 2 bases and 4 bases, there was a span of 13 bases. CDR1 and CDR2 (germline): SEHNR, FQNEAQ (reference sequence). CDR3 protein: CASSLQQGGADTQYF. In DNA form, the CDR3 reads TGTGCCAGCAGCTTACAACAGGGAGGGGCAGATACGCAGTATTTT.

The CDR3 reads CAWSRGGGGLETQYF. The CDR3 region has the DNA TGTGCCTGGAGTCGGGGAGGGGGAGGCCTAGAGACCCAGTACTTC. The gene calls are TRBV30 and TRBJ2-5; TRBD2 is a possible D gene (7 bases). This CDR3 has 15 residues. V shed 2 bases and J shed 4 bases, with 17 bases lying between them. Per the germline V gene, CDR1 is GTSNPN and CDR2 is SVGIG (reference sequence).

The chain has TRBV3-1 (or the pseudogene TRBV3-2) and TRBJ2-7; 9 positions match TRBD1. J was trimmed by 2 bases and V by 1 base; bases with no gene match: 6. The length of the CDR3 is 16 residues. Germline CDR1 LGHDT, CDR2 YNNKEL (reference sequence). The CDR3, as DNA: TGTGCCAGCAGCCAAGCGGGACAGGGCACAACCTACGAGCAGTACTTC. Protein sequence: CASSQAGQGTTYEQYF.

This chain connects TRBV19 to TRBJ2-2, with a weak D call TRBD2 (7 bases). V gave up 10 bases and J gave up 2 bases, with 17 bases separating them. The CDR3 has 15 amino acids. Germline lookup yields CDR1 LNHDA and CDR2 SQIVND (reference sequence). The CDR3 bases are TGTGCCACCCTGAGGGGGGGCATTAACACCGGGGAGCTGTTTTTT. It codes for CATLRGGINTGELFF. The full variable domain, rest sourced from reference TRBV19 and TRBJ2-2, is DGGITQSPKYLFRKEGQNVTLSCEQNLNHDAMYWYRQDPGQGLRLIYYSQIVNDFQKGDIAEGYSVSREKKESFPLTVTSAQKNPTAFYLCATLRGGINTGELFFGEGSRLTVL.

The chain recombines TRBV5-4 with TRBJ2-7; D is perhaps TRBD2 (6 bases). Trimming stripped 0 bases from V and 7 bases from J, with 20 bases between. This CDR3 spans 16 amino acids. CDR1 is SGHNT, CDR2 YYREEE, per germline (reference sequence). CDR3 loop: CASSLAGGDPQREQYF. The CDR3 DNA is TGTGCCAGCAGCTTGGCTGGCGGGGACCCTCAGAGGGAGCAGTACTTC.

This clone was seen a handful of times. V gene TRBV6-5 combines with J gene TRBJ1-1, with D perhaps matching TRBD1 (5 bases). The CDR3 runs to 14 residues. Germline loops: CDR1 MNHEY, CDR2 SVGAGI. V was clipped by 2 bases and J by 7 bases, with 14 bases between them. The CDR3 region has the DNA TGTGCCAGCAGTTACGGTAGGCAGGGAGGTGAAGCTTTCTTT. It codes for CASSYGRQGGEAFF.